This T cell receptor (beta chain) was recovered during a study of cytomegalovirus exposure and HLA in healthy donors. Study-wide results and limits: As a later analysis showed, several of the most significant clusters appeared to be linked to common viral pathogens. Accurate prediction of most subjects' HLA-A and HLA-B alleles from TCR beta sequences was reported. Within an earlier analysis, most TCR beta V segments proved productive either about 87% or about 30% of the time.

This clone was detected only once. Antigen unknown. This PCR relied on a set of 60 Vbeta primers and 13 Jbeta primers. Measured with immunoSEQ multiplex PCR; TCRdb has only the in-frame clones, and not every one. The sample lists 150,000 to 200,000 clones, approximately 82% seen once, with roughly 1.5% in the top ten. CDR1 and CDR2 from the germline V gene are MNHEY and SMNVEV (reference sequence). The germline V and J ends were trimmed by 6 bases and 8 bases, with 24 bases remaining between them. The length of the CDR3 is 16 residues. The chain carries TRBV27 and TRBJ2-3, with D maybe TRBD2 (6 bases). This TCR derives from a woman aged 18-29 years in good health and CMV-seronegative. Sequencing used PBMCs. For the CDR3, the DNA is TGTGCCAGCAGCCTGGGTGGGGGAGGCCCTGGGGGTACGCAGTATTTT. Protein: CASSLGGGGPGGTQYF.